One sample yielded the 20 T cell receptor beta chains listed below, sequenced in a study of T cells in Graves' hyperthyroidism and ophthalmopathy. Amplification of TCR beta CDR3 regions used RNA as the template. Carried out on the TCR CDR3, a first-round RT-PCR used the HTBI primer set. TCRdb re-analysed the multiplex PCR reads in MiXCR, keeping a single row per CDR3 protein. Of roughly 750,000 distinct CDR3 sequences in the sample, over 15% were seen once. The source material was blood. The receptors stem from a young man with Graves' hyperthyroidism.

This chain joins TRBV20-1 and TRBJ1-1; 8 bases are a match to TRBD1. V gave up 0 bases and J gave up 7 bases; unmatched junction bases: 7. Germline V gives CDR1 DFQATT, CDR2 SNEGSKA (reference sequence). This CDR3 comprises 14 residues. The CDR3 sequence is CSARESRGRGEAFF. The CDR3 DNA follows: TGCAGTGCTAGAGAGAGCAGGGGGCGGGGTGAAGCTTTCTTT.

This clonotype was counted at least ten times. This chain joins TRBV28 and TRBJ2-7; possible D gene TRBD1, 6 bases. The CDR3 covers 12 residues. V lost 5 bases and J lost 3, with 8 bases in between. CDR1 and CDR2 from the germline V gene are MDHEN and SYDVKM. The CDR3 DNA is TGTGCCAGCAGTACAGGGTACTACGAGCAGTACTTC. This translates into CASSTGYYEQYF.

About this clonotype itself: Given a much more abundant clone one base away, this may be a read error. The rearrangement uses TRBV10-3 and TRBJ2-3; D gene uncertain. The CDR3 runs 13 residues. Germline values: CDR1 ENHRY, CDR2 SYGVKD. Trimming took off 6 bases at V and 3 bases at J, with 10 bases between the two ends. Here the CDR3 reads CAIRESRTDTQYF. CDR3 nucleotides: TGTGCCATCAGGGAGAGCCGAACAGATACGCAGTATTTT.

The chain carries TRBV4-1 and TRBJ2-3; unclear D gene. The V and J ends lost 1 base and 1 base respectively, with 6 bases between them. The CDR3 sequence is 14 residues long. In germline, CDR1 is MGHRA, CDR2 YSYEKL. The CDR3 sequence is CASSQVSRTDTQYF. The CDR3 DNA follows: TGCGCCAGCAGCCAAGTCTCCCGCACAGATACGCAGTATTTT.

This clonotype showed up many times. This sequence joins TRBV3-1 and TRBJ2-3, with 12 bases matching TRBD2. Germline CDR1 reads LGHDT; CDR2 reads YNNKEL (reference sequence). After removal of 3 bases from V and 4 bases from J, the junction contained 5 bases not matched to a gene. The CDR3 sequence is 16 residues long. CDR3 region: CASSHLLAGGADTQYF. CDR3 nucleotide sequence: TGTGCCAGCAGCCACCTTCTAGCGGGAGGGGCAGATACGCAGTATTTT.

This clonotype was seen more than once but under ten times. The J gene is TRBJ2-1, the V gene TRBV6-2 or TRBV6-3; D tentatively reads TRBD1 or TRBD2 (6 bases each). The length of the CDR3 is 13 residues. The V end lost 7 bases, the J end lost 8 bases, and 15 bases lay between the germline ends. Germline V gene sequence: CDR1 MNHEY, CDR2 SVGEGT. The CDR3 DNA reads TGTGCCAGCAACCTCAGGGGCGGGGATGAGCAGTTCTTC. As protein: CASNLRGGDEQFF.

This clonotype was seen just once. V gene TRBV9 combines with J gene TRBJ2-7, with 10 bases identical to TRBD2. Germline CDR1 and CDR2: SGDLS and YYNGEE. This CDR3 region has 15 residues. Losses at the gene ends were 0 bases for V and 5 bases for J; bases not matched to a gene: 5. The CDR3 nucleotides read TGTGCCAGCAGCGTAGACCTAGCGGGAGAAGACGAGCAGTACTTC. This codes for CASSVDLAGEDEQYF.

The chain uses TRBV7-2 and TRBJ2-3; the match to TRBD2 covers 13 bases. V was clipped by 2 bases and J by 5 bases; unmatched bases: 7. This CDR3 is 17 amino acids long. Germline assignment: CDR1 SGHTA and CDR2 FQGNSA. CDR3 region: CASSLTGLAGARDTQYF. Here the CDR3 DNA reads TGTGCCAGCAGCTTAACAGGACTAGCGGGAGCTAGAGATACGCAGTATTTT.

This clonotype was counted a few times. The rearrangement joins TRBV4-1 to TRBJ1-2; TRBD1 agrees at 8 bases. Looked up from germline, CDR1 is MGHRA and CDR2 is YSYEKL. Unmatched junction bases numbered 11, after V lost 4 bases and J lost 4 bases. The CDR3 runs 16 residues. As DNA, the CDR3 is TGCGCCAGCAGCCCCCGACCCAGGGGGCGGACCTATGGCTACACCTTC. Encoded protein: CASSPRPRGRTYGYTF.

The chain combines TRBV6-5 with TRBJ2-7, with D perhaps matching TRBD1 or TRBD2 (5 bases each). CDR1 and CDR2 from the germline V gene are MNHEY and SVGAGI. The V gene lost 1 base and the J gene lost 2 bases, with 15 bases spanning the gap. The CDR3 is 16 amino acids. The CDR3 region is CASSYYPGRAPYEQYF. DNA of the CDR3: TGTGCCAGCAGTTACTATCCGGGACGGGCCCCCTACGAGCAGTACTTC.

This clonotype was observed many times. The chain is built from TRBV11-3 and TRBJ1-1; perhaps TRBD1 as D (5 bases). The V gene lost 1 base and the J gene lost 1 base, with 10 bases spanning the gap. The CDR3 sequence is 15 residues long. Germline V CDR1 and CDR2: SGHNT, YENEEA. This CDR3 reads CASSLGRTRNTEAFF. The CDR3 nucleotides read TGTGCCAGCAGCTTAGGTAGGACAAGGAACACTGAAGCTTTCTTT.

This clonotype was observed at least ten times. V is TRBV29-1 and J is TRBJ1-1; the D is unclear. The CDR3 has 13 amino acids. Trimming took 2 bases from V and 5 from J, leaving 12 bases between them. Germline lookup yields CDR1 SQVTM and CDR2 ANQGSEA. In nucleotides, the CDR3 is TGCAGCGTTGAAAAATCAGGCGTTACTGAAGCTTTCTTT. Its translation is CSVEKSGVTEAFF.

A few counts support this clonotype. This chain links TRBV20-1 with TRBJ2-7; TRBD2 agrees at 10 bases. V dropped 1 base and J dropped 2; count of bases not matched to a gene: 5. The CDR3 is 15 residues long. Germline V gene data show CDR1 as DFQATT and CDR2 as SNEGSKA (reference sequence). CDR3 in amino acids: CSARGLAGDTYEQYF. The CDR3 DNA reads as TGCAGTGCTAGAGGGCTAGCGGGAGACACCTACGAGCAGTACTTC.

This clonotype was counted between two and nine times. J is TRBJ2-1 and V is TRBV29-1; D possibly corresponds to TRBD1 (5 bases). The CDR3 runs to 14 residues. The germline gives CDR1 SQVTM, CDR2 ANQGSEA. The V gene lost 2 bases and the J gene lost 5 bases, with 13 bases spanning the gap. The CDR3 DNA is TGCAGCGTTGAACAGGGATTCTGGGACAATGAGCAGTTCTTC. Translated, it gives CSVEQGFWDNEQFF.

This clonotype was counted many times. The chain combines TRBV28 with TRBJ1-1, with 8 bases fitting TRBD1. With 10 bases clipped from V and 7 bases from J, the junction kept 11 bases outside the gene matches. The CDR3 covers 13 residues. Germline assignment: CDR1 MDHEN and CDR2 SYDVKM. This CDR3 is CATLDRASFEAFF. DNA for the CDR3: TGTGCCACCCTGGACAGGGCCTCCTTTGAAGCTTTCTTT.

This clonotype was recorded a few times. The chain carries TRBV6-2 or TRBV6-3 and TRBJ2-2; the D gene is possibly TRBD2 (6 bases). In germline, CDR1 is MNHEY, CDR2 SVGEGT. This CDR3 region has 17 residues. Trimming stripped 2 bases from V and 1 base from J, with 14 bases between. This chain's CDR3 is CASSYVLRERNTGELFF. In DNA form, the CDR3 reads TGTGCCAGCAGTTACGTCTTACGGGAGAGGAACACCGGGGAGCTGTTTTTT.

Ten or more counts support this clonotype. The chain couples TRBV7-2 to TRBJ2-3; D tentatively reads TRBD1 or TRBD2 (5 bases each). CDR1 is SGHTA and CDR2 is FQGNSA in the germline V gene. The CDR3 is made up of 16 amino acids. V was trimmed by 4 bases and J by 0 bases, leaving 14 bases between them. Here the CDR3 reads CASSSPPGRSTDTQYF. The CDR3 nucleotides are TGTGCCAGCAGCTCACCGCCGGGACGGAGCACAGATACGCAGTATTTT. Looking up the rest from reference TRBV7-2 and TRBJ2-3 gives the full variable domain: GAGVSQSPSNKVTEKGKDVELRCDPISGHTALYWYRQSLGQGLEFLIYFQGNSAPDKSGLPSDRFSAERTGGSVSTLTIQRTQQEDSAVYLCASSSPPGRSTDTQYFGPGTRLTVL.

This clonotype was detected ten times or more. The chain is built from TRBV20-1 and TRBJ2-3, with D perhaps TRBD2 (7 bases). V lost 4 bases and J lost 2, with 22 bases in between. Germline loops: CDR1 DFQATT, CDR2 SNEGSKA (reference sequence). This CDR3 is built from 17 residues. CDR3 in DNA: TGCAGTGCTATGAGCCGACTGGCGGGGGCCCTCACAGATACGCAGTATTTT. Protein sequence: CSAMSRLAGALTDTQYF.

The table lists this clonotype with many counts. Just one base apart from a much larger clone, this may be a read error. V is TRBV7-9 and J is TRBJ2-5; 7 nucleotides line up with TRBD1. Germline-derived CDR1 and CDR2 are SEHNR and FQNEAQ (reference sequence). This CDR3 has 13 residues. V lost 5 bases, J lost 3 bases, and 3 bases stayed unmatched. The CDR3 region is CASSRDSEETQYF. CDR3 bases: TGTGCCAGCAGCCGGGACAGCGAAGAGACCCAGTACTTC.

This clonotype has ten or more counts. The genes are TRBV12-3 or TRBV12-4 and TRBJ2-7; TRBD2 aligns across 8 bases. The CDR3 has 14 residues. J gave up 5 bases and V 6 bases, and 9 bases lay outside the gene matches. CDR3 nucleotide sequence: TGTGCCAGCAGCCCCCCGGGAGGGTGGCACGAGCAGTACTTC. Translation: CASSPPGGWHEQYF.